One and the same sample provided the 32 T cell receptor beta chains below, sequenced in a study of blood T cell repertoires in COVID-19. Profiling relied on immunoSEQ multiplex PCR, and the TCRdb table lists in-frame clones only, not all of them. Found here are around 260,000 clones, 75% to 90% of them singletons; the top ten hold about 1.6%. Sequencing used peripheral blood. All receptors derive from a woman aged 40 to 50 who had recovered from COVID-19.

This clone has only a few counts. The V and J genes are TRBV19 and TRBJ1-6; 8 bases map to TRBD1. This CDR3 has 13 amino acids. CDR1 is LNHDA and CDR2 is SQIVND in the germline V gene (reference sequence). V shed 6 bases, J shed 10 bases, and the junction held 5 bases outside the gene matches. CDR3 coding DNA: TGTGCCAGTAGCACCGGGACAGGATCACCCCTCCACTTT. Protein sequence: CASSTGTGSPLHF.

The chain carries TRBV6-5 and TRBJ2-2; tentative D call: TRBD2 (6 bases). This CDR3 comprises 15 residues. The V end lost 7 bases, the J end lost 4 bases, and 16 bases lay between the germline ends. Germline CDR1 reads MNHEY; CDR2 reads SVGAGI. CDR3 nucleotide sequence: TGTGCCAGCATTCCGGTCGGGGGTGGCACCGGGGAGCTGTTTTTT. Translation gives CASIPVGGGTGELFF.

This chain links TRBV10-2 with TRBJ2-2, with no clear D. The CDR3 extends over 12 amino acids. CDR1 is WSHSY and CDR2 is SAAADI in the germline V gene. V lost 5 bases and J 5 bases, leaving 6 bases between the germline ends. DNA of the CDR3: TGCGCCAGCAGTTTCGGTACCGGGGAGCTGTTTTTT. Translating it yields CASSFGTGELFF.

The chain uses TRBV2 and TRBJ1-1; 10 nucleotides align to TRBD1. Unmatched junction bases numbered 5, after V lost 7 bases and J lost 0 bases. CDR3 size: 15 residues. The V gene's germline CDR1 is SNHLY and CDR2 FYNNEI. The CDR3 nucleotides are TGTGCCAGCACCGGACAGGGGGTTATGAACACTGAAGCTTTCTTT. Translation gives CASTGQGVMNTEAFF.

The V gene is TRBV7-9, the J gene TRBJ2-7, with 7 bases that match TRBD1. Germline CDR1 SEHNR, CDR2 FQNEAQ (reference sequence). V was pared by 4 bases and J by 3 bases, with 3 bases of the junction left unmatched. The CDR3 loop spans 13 amino acids. CDR3 coding DNA: TGTGCCAGCAGCTCCCGGGACAGCTACGAGCAGTACTTC. Residues: CASSSRDSYEQYF.

This chain uses TRBV4-1 with TRBJ2-7; 9 bases align to TRBD1. The junction had 9 bases not matched to a gene; V was cut back by 1 base and J by 5 bases. Germline V CDR1 and CDR2: MGHRA, YSYEKL. The CDR3 has 16 residues. CDR3 nucleotides: TGCGCCAGCAGCCAAGGACAGGGGGGAAGAGGTCACGAGCAGTACTTC. Its protein is CASSQGQGGRGHEQYF.

The V gene is TRBV9, the J gene TRBJ1-2, with D unclear. V gave up 3 bases and J gave up 1 base, with 7 bases separating them. Per germline, CDR1 SGDLS and CDR2 YYNGEE. This CDR3 spans 13 amino acids. CDR3 nucleotide sequence: TGTGCCAGCAGCGCTGACAATAACTATGGCTACACCTTC. Translating gives CASSADNNYGYTF.

The CDR3 here is CSVVNEGSEAFF. The DNA of the CDR3 is TGCAGCGTTGTGAATGAGGGATCTGAAGCTTTCTTT. The chain uses TRBV29-1 and TRBJ1-1, with D hard to call. V shed 4 bases and J shed 6 bases, with 12 bases lying between them. The germline V gene encodes CDR1 SQVTM and CDR2 ANQGSEA. CDR3 size: 12 residues.

The chain uses TRBV15 and TRBJ1-2; D remains ambiguous. This CDR3 contains 16 residues. V dropped 1 base and J dropped 0 bases, with 12 bases sitting between them. CDR1 and CDR2 (germline): LNHNV, YYDKDF (reference sequence). The CDR3 region has the DNA TGTGCCACCAGCAGAGCGTGGGCAGACCCTAACTATGGCTACACCTTC. Protein: CATSRAWADPNYGYTF.

V gene TRBV5-6 combines with J gene TRBJ1-5; a weak D match, TRBD1 (6 bases). This CDR3 spans 15 amino acids. Germline V gene lookup returns CDR1 SGHDT and CDR2 YYEEEE. Trimming cost V 5 bases and J 5 bases, with 17 bases left between them. This CDR3 is CASSRGAGAYQPQHF. The CDR3 bases are TGTGCCAGCAGTCGAGGGGCAGGGGCTTATCAGCCCCAGCATTTT.

The chain uses TRBV3-1 (or the pseudogene TRBV3-2) and TRBJ2-2, with 10 bases identical to TRBD2. Germline CDR1 LGHDT, CDR2 YNNKEL (reference sequence). CDR3 length equals 15 residues. With V trimmed by 4 bases and J by 7 bases, 6 bases remained unmatched. CDR3 coding DNA: TGTGCCAGCAGCCGCCTAGCGGGGGTGGGCGGGGAGCTGTTTTTT. Residues: CASSRLAGVGGELFF.

The chain carries TRBV5-6 and TRBJ1-2; D not resolved. V lost 4 bases and J lost 3, with 16 bases in between. This CDR3 comprises 15 residues. The germline V gene encodes CDR1 SGHDT and CDR2 YYEEEE. This CDR3 is CASSPGPGVDYGYTF. The CDR3 DNA sequence: TGTGCCAGCAGCCCCGGTCCCGGGGTTGACTATGGCTACACCTTC.

The CDR3 region has the DNA TGTGCCAGCAGCCAACCGACAGGGTTTGAGCAGTACTTC. Translation: CASSQPTGFEQYF. V usage is TRBV3-1 (or the pseudogene TRBV3-2) and J usage is TRBJ2-7; 7 bases align to TRBD1. Germline CDR1 is LGHDT and CDR2 is YNNKEL (reference sequence). The CDR3 loop spans 13 amino acids. V shed 2 bases, J shed 7 bases, and the junction held 5 bases outside the gene matches.

This clone was counted many times. This rearrangement joins TRBV19 to TRBJ1-2; TRBD1 matches 10 bases. This CDR3 has 16 residues. With 3 bases clipped from V and 5 bases from J, the junction kept 9 bases outside the gene matches. The germline CDR1 and CDR2 sequences are LNHDA and SQIVND (reference sequence). DNA of the CDR3: TGTGCCAGTAGTATGCGTTTAGGGACAGGGGTTTATGGCTACACCTTC. This codes for CASSMRLGTGVYGYTF.

CDR3 in amino acids: CASSLIQQGGTQYF. CDR3 bases: TGTGCCAGCAGCTTGATACAACAGGGTGGGACCCAGTACTTC. The V gene is TRBV5-6, the J gene TRBJ2-5, with D possibly TRBD1 on 6 matching bases. From germline, CDR1 is SGHDT and CDR2 YYEEEE. V lost 1 base and J lost 7, with 14 bases in between. The CDR3 length is 14 residues. Complete variable domain (other parts from reference TRBV5-6 and TRBJ2-5): DAGVTQSPTHLIKTRGQQVTLRCSPKSGHDTVSWYQQALGQGPQFIFQYYEEEERQRGNFPDRFSGHQFPNYSSELNVNALLLGDSALYLCASSLIQQGGTQYFGPGTRLLVL.

The rearrangement links TRBV10-3 to TRBJ1-1; D perhaps matches TRBD1 (5 bases). The CDR3 sequence is 13 residues long. Germline V gene sequence: CDR1 ENHRY, CDR2 SYGVKD. The germline V and J ends were trimmed by 4 bases and 1 base, with 7 bases remaining between them. In nucleotides, the CDR3 is TGTGCCATCAGTGTGGGGGGGAACACTGAAGCTTTCTTT. This sequence encodes CAISVGGNTEAFF.

This chain links TRBV2 with TRBJ2-7; 8 nucleotides agree with TRBD2. J was trimmed by 0 bases and V by 6 bases; bases with no gene match: 13. The CDR3 runs to 17 residues. Germline-derived CDR1 and CDR2 are SNHLY and FYNNEI. In DNA form, the CDR3 reads TGTGCCAGCAGATGGGGACTAGGTGTCGGAAGCTCCTACGAGCAGTACTTC. Its protein is CASRWGLGVGSSYEQYF.

The V call is TRBV5-4, the J call TRBJ2-2, with 12 positions matching TRBD1. The germline gives CDR1 SGHNT, CDR2 YYREEE (reference sequence). V shed 3 bases and J 1 base; nucleotides not matched to a gene: 4. The CDR3 is 17 residues long. The CDR3 DNA sequence: TGTGCCAGCAGCTGGGACAGGGGGCGCCGGAACACCGGGGAGCTGTTTTTT. It encodes CASSWDRGRRNTGELFF.

V gene TRBV7-6 combines with J gene TRBJ2-2, with a weak D call TRBD1 (5 bases). V lost 0 bases and J 8 bases, leaving 16 bases between the germline ends. CDR1 and CDR2 (germline): SGHVS, FNYEAQ. This CDR3 spans 16 amino acids. DNA for the CDR3: TGTGCCAGCAGCTTAGCCTTCGGGCAGAGGACAGGGGAGCTGTTTTTT. The encoded protein is CASSLAFGQRTGELFF.

This chain links TRBV6-1 with TRBJ2-6; no clear D. Germline CDR1 and CDR2: MNHNS and SASEGT. Trimming removed 2 bases from V and 1 base from J, with 9 bases in between. The CDR3 is made up of 16 amino acids. The CDR3 DNA sequence: TGTGCCAGCAGTGAAAGAGGTTGGTCTGGGGCCAACGTCCTGACTTTC. It codes for CASSERGWSGANVLTF.

This CDR3 is CASSLFGADTQYF. The CDR3 DNA reads TGCGCCAGCAGCTTGTTCGGGGCAGATACGCAGTATTTT. This chain uses TRBV5-1 with TRBJ2-3; tentative D call: TRBD2 (5 bases). The CDR3 has 13 amino acids. Germline V CDR1 and CDR2: SGHRS, YFSETQ. The V end lost 1 base, the J end lost 4 bases, and 7 bases lay between the germline ends.

The chain joins TRBV2 to TRBJ2-5; D perhaps matches TRBD2 (7 bases). Trimming pared 5 bases from V and 0 bases from J, leaving 25 bases between. The CDR3 contains 19 residues. Per germline, CDR1 SNHLY and CDR2 FYNNEI. CDR3 coding DNA: TGTGCCAGCAGTCAGAACGCGCTGGGGGGGCCAGGCGACCAAGAGACCCAGTACTTC. Protein sequence: CASSQNALGGPGDQETQYF.

V is TRBV5-1 and J is TRBJ1-1; D is ambiguous. The CDR3 contains 15 residues. Between the trimmed V and J ends, which lost 3 bases and 4 bases, there was a span of 16 bases. Germline CDR1 and CDR2: SGHRS and YFSETQ. The CDR3 sequence is CASSWAGGLVTEAFF. The CDR3 DNA sequence: TGCGCCAGCAGCTGGGCGGGTGGTTTGGTCACTGAAGCTTTCTTT. The full variable domain, its missing parts supplied by reference TRBV5-1 and TRBJ1-1, is KAGVTQTPRYLIKTRGQQVTLSCSPISGHRSVSWYQQTPGQGLQFLFEYFSETQRNKGNFPGRFSGRQFSNSRSEMNVSTLELGDSALYLCASSWAGGLVTEAFFGQGTRLTVV.

This rearrangement joins TRBV30 to TRBJ2-4; D unresolved. V gave up 2 bases and J gave up 0 bases, with 8 bases separating them. There are 14 residues in the CDR3. Looked up from germline, CDR1 is GTSNPN and CDR2 is SVGIG (reference sequence). The CDR3 sequence is CAWSLQLAKNIQYF. The CDR3 DNA reads as TGTGCCTGGAGTTTACAGCTAGCCAAAAACATTCAGTACTTC.

This rearrangement joins TRBV29-1 to TRBJ1-2, with D perhaps TRBD1 (5 bases). The V gene lost 7 bases and the J gene lost 8 bases, with 20 bases spanning the gap. The CDR3 contains 13 residues. Germline V gene data show CDR1 as SQVTM and CDR2 as ANQGSEA. CDR3 amino acids: CSAALGQGDGYTF. The CDR3 region has the DNA TGCAGCGCCGCCCTGGGGCAGGGTGACGGCTACACCTTC.

The chain recombines TRBV9 with TRBJ2-1; D uncertain. The CDR3 spans 16 residues. The V gene lost 4 bases and the J gene lost 0 bases, with 14 bases spanning the gap. In germline, CDR1 is SGDLS, CDR2 YYNGEE. The CDR3 bases are TGTGCCAGCAGCTCGGGTAACCCCAGCTCCTACAATGAGCAGTTCTTC. Protein sequence: CASSSGNPSSYNEQFF.

Turning to this clone: The junction departs from the called germline gene at one end, perhaps through a read error. The chain recombines TRBV7-7 with TRBJ2-1; tentative D call: TRBD2 (5 bases). Germline V CDR1 and CDR2: SSHAT, FNYEAQ (reference sequence). CDR3 size: 13 residues. CDR3 in amino acids: CASSLDWRDEQFF. The CDR3 coding sequence is TGTGCTAGCAGCTTGGACTGGCGCGATGAGCAGTTCTTC.

This clone was detected only once. The gene calls are TRBV10-2 and TRBJ2-1, with 7 bases matching TRBD1. The CDR3 runs 15 residues. Trimming removed 6 bases from V and 2 bases from J; junction bases left unmatched: 7. Germline lookup yields CDR1 WSHSY and CDR2 SAAADI. The CDR3 loop is CASRSLGGPYNEQFF. DNA for the CDR3: TGCGCCAGCAGAAGTTTAGGGGGCCCCTACAATGAGCAGTTCTTC.

The rearrangement uses TRBV18 and TRBJ2-2, with D perhaps TRBD1 (6 bases). Germline lookup yields CDR1 KGHSH and CDR2 LQKENI. This CDR3 has 20 amino acids. Trimming removed 0 bases at V and 1 base at J, with 21 bases between. CDR3 bases: TGTGCCAGCTCACCACCTCCAGGGGATTGGTTTTTTGGGAACACCGGGGAGCTGTTTTTT. This sequence encodes CASSPPPGDWFFGNTGELFF.

V and J are TRBV29-1 and TRBJ2-5, with 7 bases matching TRBD2. Germline CDR1 is SQVTM and CDR2 is ANQGSEA. The V and J ends lost 7 bases and 5 bases, in that order; junction bases with no gene match: 13. This CDR3 is 14 amino acids long. CDR3 residues: CSAREGVLSETQYF. The CDR3 nucleotides are TGCAGCGCTAGGGAGGGCGTCCTCTCGGAGACCCAGTACTTC.

This chain links TRBV6-5 with TRBJ1-1, with 7 bases lining up with TRBD1. The CDR3 is 14 residues long. Per the germline V gene, CDR1 is MNHEY and CDR2 is SVGAGI. Losses at the gene ends were 6 bases for V and 5 bases for J; bases not matched to a gene: 9. CDR3 coding DNA: TGTGCCAGCAGCAAAAGGTCAGGGGGGACTGAAGCTTTCTTT. Residues: CASSKRSGGTEAFF.

The count of this clone is one. The chain has TRBV15 and TRBJ2-3, with TRBD2 as a possible D gene (7 bases). Trimming left V 9 bases short and J 5 bases short, with 18 bases between. CDR1 LNHNV and CDR2 YYDKDF come from the germline V gene (reference sequence). This CDR3 has 14 amino acids. The CDR3 DNA follows: TGTGCCACTCTCGAGCGGGGAGGGGGAGATACGCAGTATTTT. Translated, it gives CATLERGGGDTQYF.